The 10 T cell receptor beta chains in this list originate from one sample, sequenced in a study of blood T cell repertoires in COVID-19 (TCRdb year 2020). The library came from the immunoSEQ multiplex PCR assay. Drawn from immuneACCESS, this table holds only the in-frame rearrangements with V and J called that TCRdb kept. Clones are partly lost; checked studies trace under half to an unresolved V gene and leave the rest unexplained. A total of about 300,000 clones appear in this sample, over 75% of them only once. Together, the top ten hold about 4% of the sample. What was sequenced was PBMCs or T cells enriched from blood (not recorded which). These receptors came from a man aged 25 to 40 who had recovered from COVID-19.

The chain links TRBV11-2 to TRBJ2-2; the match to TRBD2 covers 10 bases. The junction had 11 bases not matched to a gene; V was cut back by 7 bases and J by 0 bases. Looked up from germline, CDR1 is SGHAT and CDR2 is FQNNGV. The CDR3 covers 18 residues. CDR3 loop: CASTQRSGRATNTGELFF. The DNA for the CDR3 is TGTGCCAGCACCCAGAGAAGCGGGAGGGCCACGAACACCGGGGAGCTGTTTTTT.

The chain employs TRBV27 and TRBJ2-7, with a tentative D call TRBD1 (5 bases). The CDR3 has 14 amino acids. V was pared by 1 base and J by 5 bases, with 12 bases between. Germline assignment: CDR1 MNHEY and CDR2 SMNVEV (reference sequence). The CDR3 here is CASSLFPGSHEQYF. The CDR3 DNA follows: TGTGCCAGCAGTTTATTCCCAGGGTCCCACGAGCAGTACTTC.

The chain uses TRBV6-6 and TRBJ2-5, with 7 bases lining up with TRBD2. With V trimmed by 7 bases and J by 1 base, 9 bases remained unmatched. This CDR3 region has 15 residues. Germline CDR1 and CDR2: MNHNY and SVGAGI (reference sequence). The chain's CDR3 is CASKRDSGRQETQYF. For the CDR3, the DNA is TGTGCCAGCAAGCGGGACTCAGGGCGCCAAGAGACCCAGTACTTC.

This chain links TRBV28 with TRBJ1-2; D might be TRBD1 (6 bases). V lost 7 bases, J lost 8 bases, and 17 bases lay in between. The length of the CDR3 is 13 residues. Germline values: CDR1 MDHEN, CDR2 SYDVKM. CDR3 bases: TGTGCCAGCAACCCCCCGGGGACACGGGGCTACACCTTC. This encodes CASNPPGTRGYTF.

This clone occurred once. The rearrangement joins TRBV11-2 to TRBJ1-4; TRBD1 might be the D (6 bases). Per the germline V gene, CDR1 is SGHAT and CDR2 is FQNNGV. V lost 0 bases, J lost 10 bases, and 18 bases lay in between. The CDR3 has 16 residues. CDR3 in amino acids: CASSLENAGVGGKLFF. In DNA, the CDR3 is TGTGCCAGCAGCTTAGAGAACGCAGGGGTAGGAGGAAAACTGTTTTTT.

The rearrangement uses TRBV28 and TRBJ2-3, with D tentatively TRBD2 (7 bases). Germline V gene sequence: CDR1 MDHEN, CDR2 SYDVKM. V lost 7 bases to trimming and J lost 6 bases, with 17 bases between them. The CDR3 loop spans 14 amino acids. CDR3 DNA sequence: TGTGCCAGCACCGAGGGGGGGCGCCCCGATACGCAGTATTTT. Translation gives CASTEGGRPDTQYF. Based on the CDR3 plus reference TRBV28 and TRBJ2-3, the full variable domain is DVKVTQSSRYLVKRTGEKVFLECVQDMDHENMFWYRQDPGLGLRLIYFSYDVKMKEKGDIPEGYSVSREKKERFSLILESASTNQTSMYLCASTEGGRPDTQYFGPGTRLTVL.

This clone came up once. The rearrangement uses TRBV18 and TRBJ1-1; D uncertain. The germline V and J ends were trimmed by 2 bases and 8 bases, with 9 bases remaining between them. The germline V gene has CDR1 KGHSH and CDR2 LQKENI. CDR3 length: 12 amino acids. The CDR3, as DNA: TGTGCCAGCTCACCAACCCGGGAAGAAGCTTTCTTT. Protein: CASSPTREEAFF.

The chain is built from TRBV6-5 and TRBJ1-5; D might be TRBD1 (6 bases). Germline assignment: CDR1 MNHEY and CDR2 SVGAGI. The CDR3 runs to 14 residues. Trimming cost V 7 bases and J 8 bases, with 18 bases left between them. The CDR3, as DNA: TGTGCCAGCACTGCGGGTCAGGGGATAGAGCCCCAGCATTTT. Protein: CASTAGQGIEPQHF.

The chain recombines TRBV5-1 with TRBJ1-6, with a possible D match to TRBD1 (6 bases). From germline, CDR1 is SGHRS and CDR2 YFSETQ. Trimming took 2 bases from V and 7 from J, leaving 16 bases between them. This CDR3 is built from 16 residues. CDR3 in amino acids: CASSFSGEYYNSPLHF. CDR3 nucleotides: TGCGCCAGCAGCTTTTCAGGGGAATACTACAATTCACCCCTCCACTTT.

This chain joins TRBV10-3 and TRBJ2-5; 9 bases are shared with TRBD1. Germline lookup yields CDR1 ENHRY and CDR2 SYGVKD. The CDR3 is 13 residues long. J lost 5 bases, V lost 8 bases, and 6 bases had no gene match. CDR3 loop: CAIGGTGKETQYF. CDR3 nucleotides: TGTGCCATCGGCGGGACAGGGAAGGAGACCCAGTACTTC.